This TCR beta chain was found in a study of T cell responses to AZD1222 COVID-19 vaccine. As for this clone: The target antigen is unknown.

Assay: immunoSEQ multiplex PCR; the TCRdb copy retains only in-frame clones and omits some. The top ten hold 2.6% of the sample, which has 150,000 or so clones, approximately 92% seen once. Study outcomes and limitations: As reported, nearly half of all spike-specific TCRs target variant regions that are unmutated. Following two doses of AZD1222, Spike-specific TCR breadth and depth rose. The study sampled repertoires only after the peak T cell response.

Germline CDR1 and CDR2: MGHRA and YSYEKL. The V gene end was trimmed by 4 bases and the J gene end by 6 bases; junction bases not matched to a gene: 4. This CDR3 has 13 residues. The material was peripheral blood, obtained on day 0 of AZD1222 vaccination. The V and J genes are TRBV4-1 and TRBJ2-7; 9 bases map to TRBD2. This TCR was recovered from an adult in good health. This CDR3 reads CASSRTAGGEQYF. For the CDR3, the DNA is TGCGCCAGCAGCCGAACAGCGGGAGGCGAGCAGTACTTC.